The T cell receptor beta chain described here comes from a study of T cells in women clearing cervical HPV infection. The wider study: No precancer developed; the control's incident HPV16 infection cleared within 12 months. Case blood was drawn a median roughly 160 days after lesion detection. Study-wide results and caveats: TRBV6-7 abundance was lower in cases than controls (around 0.1% versus 0.15%). CIN3+ cases had significantly higher TCR repertoire richness than controls, but evenness did not differ.

Libraries were prepared by immunoSEQ multiplex PCR; TCRdb keeps only in-frame clonotypes and omits some of them. The data show 13,000 or so clones, and the top ten clones hold approximately 9.3%. The CDR3 totals 17 residues. With regard to this clone: What it binds is not known. Relative to the germline gene, one junction end is altered; a read error may explain this. The sequenced fragment ends 3 residues before the CDR3 boundary, so the rest is inferred from the germline J gene. The identical CDR3 is also encoded by other nucleotide sequences in the sample.

The chain couples TRBV23-1 to TRBJ1-3; D may be TRBD1 (5 bases). TRBV23-1 is an open reading frame, and its role is uncertain. This sequence was found in a woman between 18 and 75 years old with a cervical HPV16 infection that either progressed to CIN3+ or cleared (not recorded which). The sample was blood buffy coat. The chain's CDR3 is CASSQSGGVCSGNTIYF. Partial CDR3 DNA: TGCGCCAGCAGTCAATCGGGGGGAGTATGTTCTGGAAACACG.